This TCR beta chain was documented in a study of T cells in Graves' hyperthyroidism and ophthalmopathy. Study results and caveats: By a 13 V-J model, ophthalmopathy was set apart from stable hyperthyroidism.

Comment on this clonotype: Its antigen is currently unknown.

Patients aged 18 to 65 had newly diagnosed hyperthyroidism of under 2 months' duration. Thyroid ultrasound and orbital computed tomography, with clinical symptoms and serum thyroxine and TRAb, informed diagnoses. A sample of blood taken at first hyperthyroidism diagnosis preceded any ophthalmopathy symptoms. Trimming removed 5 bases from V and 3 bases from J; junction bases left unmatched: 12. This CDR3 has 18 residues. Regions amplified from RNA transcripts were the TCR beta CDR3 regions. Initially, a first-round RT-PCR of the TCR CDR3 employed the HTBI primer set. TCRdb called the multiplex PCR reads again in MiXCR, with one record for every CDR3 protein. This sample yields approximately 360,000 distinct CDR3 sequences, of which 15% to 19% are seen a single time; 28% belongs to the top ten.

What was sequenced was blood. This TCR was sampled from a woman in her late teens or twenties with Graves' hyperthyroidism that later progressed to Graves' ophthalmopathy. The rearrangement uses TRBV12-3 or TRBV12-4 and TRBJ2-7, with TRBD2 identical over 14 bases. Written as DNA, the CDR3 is TGTGCCAGCAGTCGGACTAGCGGGAGGTACCCTTTGAGCTACGAGCAGTACTTC. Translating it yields CASSRTSGRYPLSYEQYF.